This entry describes one T cell receptor beta chain. Its antigen is not identified. With baseline, cycle 4 day 1, and cycle 7 day 1 as timepoints, blood was sampled. Method: immunoSEQ multiplex PCR; TCRdb's copy keeps in-frame clones and lacks some. This repertoire shows about 42,000 clones, 81% found once; its top ten account for over 2.5%. The data are from a study of OX40 agonist ivuxolimab in advanced cancers. In the study overall: The dose of intravenous ivuxolimab that patients received every 2 weeks ranged from 0.01 to 10 mg/kg. Prior anti-PD-1, anti-PD-L1 or anti-CTLA-4 therapy was allowed; approximately 40% had some.

General study points: There were, on average, more expanded clones in CD8+ T cells than in CD4+.

This TCR came from an adult with an advanced solid tumor such as melanoma, head and neck, liver or kidney cancer. This material consisted of CD4+ or CD8+ T cells sorted from blood, taken in a trial of the OX40 agonist ivuxolimab.

The CDR3 region has the DNA TGTGCCAGCAGCCCTTATGGGACTAGCGGGACAGATACGCAGTATTTT. Translating it yields CASSPYGTSGTDTQYF. The V call is TRBV7-3, the J call TRBJ2-3; TRBD2 matches at 12 bases. Germline lookup yields CDR1 SGHTA and CDR2 FQGTGA. Trimming removed 5 bases from V and 3 bases from J; junction bases left unmatched: 6. The CDR3 sequence is 16 residues long.